This T cell receptor beta chain was found in a study of blood T cell repertoires in COVID-19. The V gene lost 3 bases and the J gene lost 7 bases, with 7 bases spanning the gap. The CDR3 sequence is 11 residues long. Germline V lookup: CDR1 SGHDT, CDR2 YYEEEE. Data came from immunoSEQ multiplex PCR; TCRdb stores just in-frame clones and leaves some out. Seen here are approximately 210,000 clones, 84% observed once, and the top ten hold about 8%. V gene TRBV5-6 combines with J gene TRBJ1-2; TRBD1 is a possible D gene (5 bases). This TCR was recovered from a woman between 45 and 65 years old with active or convalescent COVID-19. Sequencing used peripheral blood. The CDR3 nucleotides read TGTGCCAGCAGCTCCCAGGGTGGCTACACCTTC. It translates to CASSSQGGYTF. Drawing the rest from reference TRBV5-6 and TRBJ1-2, the complete variable domain is DAGVTQSPTHLIKTRGQQVTLRCSPKSGHDTVSWYQQALGQGPQFIFQYYEEEERQRGNFPDRFSGHQFPNYSSELNVNALLLGDSALYLCASSSQGGYTFGSGTRLTVV.